This T cell receptor beta chain is drawn from a study of beta chain features in type 1 diabetes. Expressed TCRB transcripts got sequenced, as all isolated RNA was reverse transcribed. Produced via immunoSEQ multiplex PCR; TCRdb's table is partial and in-frame only. The sample includes some 250,000 clones, 27% of them seen just once. Sample: central memory CD4+ T cells from blood. This TCR derives from a man in his thirties or forties in good health.

The CDR3, as DNA: TGTGCCAGCAGCAACCCCGGGACGGCCGAGCCAGCTTTCTTT. Amino acids: CASSNPGTAEPAFF. This rearrangement joins TRBV7-9 to TRBJ1-1; D is perhaps TRBD1 (5 bases). Deletions cut 5 bases from V and 10 bases from J, with 20 bases between. This CDR3 region has 14 residues. CDR1 and CDR2 from the germline V gene are SEHNR and FQNEAQ (reference sequence).